The 2 T cell receptor beta chains reported below all come from one sample, sequenced in a study of tumor-infiltrating lymphocytes in oesophageal squamous cell carcinoma. Each CDR3 protein is one row after TCRdb ran MiXCR on the PCR reads. The profile covers 15,000 to 20,000 distinct CDR3 sequences, with 45% to 50% appearing a single time and about a sixth taken by the ten largest. Input material: esophageal tumor tissue. These receptors came from a male donor with esophageal squamous cell carcinoma.

This clonotype has just a few counts. The rearrangement links TRBV7-6 to TRBJ2-7; D ambiguous. The last part of the DNA fits TRBJ2-1 better; the J call may be wrong. Looked up from germline, CDR1 is SGHVS and CDR2 is FNYEAQ. The CDR3 has 14 amino acids. CDR3 region: CASSLWRTGNEQFF. In DNA, the CDR3 is TGTGCCAGCAGCTTGTGGCGAACCGGGAATGAGCAGTTCTTC.

Within the sample, this clonotype is medium-sized. This rearrangement joins TRBV10-3 to TRBJ2-7, with D maybe TRBD1 (6 bases). Germline loops: CDR1 ENHRY, CDR2 SYGVKD. The CDR3 is made up of 14 amino acids. The germline V and J ends were trimmed by 4 bases and 4 bases, with 14 bases remaining between them. The CDR3: CAISASHREYEQYF. The CDR3 bases are TGTGCCATCAGTGCTTCCCACAGGGAGTACGAGCAGTACTTC.